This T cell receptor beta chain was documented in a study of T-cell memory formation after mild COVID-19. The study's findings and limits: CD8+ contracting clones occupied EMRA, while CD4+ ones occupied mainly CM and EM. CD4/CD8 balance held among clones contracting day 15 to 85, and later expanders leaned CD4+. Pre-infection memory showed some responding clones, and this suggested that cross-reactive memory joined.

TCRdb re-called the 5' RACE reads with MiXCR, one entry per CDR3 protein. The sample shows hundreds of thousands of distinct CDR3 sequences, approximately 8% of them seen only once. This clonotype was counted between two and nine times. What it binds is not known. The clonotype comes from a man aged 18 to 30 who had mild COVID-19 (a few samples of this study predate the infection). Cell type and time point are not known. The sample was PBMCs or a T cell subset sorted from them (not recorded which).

The CDR3 DNA follows: TGTGCCAGCAGCTTAGAGGGAGGCAAATTCCTGCCCGACTATGGCTACACCTTC. This encodes CASSLEGGKFLPDYGYTF. The chain links TRBV7-2 to TRBJ1-2; D is unclear. CDR3 length equals 18 residues. V was shortened by 1 base and J by 3 bases, with 21 bases between the two germline ends. The germline CDR1 and CDR2 sequences are SGHTA and FQGNSA.